What follows is one T cell receptor (beta chain) and its context. The antigen is undetermined. This sequence may be a read error, since a much larger clone differs from it by one base. The sample belongs to a study of T cells in Graves' hyperthyroidism and ophthalmopathy. Study-wide points: Ophthalmopathy was told apart from stable hyperthyroidism by a 13 V-J model.

Amplification targeted TCR beta CDR3 regions from RNA transcripts. Carried out on the TCR CDR3, a first-round RT-PCR used the HTBI primer set. TCRdb passed the multiplex PCR reads through MiXCR, listing each CDR3 protein once. This sample has approximately 400,000 distinct CDR3 sequences, with roughly 15% found just once. The CDR3 is 14 residues long. The V gene's germline CDR1 is MNHNS and CDR2 SASEGT. For ophthalmopathy patients, the Clinical Activity Score was at least 3 and the NOSPECS grade at least 4; duration was under 3 months. Any patient presenting with uncontrolled infection, other autoimmune disease, pregnancy or lactation was left out. Diagnoses were made from clinical symptoms, serum measures (thyroxine and TRAb), thyroid ultrasound and orbital computed tomography.

The sample consisted of blood. This TCR was recovered from a woman younger than 45 with Graves' ophthalmopathy. This chain connects TRBV6-1 to TRBJ1-2; 7 bases line up with TRBD1. CDR3 loop: CASSDQTGLDGHTF. The CDR3 bases are TGTGCCAGCAGTGACCAGACAGGGTTGGATGGCCACACCTTC.